A single sample gave rise to the 31 T cell receptor beta chains below, sequenced in a study of shared clonotypes between healthy human individuals. Clones were read by immunoSEQ multiplex PCR, and TCRdb kept only the in-frame ones, dropping some. The sample consists of over a million clones, over 95% of them appearing once. Sequences were obtained from naive CD4+ T cells sorted from blood. The subset here: CD45RA+ positively selected. Source of these receptors: a young man in good health.

The gene calls are TRBV19 and TRBJ2-3; 7 nucleotides agree with TRBD1. The V gene's germline CDR1 is LNHDA and CDR2 SQIVND (reference sequence). The ends lost 1 base at V and 1 base at J; junction bases unmatched: 11. The CDR3 extends over 18 amino acids. The CDR3 nucleotides read TGTGCCAGTAGTATAGCCTCGACAGGGCTCCAACGCACAGATACGCAGTATTTT. Its translation: CASSIASTGLQRTDTQYF.

The rearrangement uses TRBV9 and TRBJ2-3; 11 nucleotides match TRBD2. V lost 1 base, J lost 3 bases, and 7 bases stayed unmatched. This CDR3 contains 17 residues. Per germline, CDR1 SGDLS and CDR2 YYNGEE. DNA for the CDR3: TGTGCCAGCAGCGTACCGGGAGTAGCGGGAGGGACAGATACGCAGTATTTT. It codes for CASSVPGVAGGTDTQYF.

DNA for the CDR3: TGTGCTAGTGGTTTGCGCCGCGCGGGAGCTAACAATGAGCAGTTCTTC. Protein sequence: CASGLRRAGANNEQFF. The chain links TRBV12-5 to TRBJ2-1; 7 nucleotides line up with TRBD2. V lost 2 bases to trimming and J lost 5 bases; unmatched junction nucleotides: 9. The CDR3 sequence is 16 residues long. CDR1 is LGHNT, CDR2 FRNRAP, per germline.

Concerning this clone itself: One junction end disagrees with the germline gene, perhaps due to a read error. The V gene is TRBV2, the J gene TRBJ2-7; 7 bases map to TRBD1. Germline CDR1 is SNHLY and CDR2 is FYNNEI. CDR3 size: 12 residues. The CDR3 here is CASSRVPGQGDF. For the CDR3, the DNA is TGTGCCAGCAGTCGAGTCCCTGGGCAGGGGGACTTC.

The J gene is TRBJ1-3, the V gene TRBV5-4; D remains unclear. The V end lost 9 bases, the J end lost 1 base, and 20 bases lay between the germline ends. Germline V gives CDR1 SGHNT, CDR2 YYREEE (reference sequence). The CDR3 is made up of 16 amino acids. This chain's CDR3 is CATSGSGARSGNTIYF. CDR3 bases: TGTGCCACAAGCGGGTCCGGAGCTCGTTCTGGAAACACCATATATTTT.

This clone was found once. The V and J genes are TRBV18 and TRBJ2-1; 10 nucleotides agree with TRBD1. Germline V lookup: CDR1 KGHSH, CDR2 LQKENI. This CDR3 comprises 15 residues. J lost 10 bases, V lost 6 bases, and 12 bases had no gene match. The CDR3 protein is CASSATGTGVGEQFF. CDR3 bases: TGTGCCAGCTCCGCGACCGGGACAGGGGTCGGCGAGCAGTTCTTC.

The rearrangement joins TRBV7-9 to TRBJ1-2; D might be TRBD1 (5 bases). V lost 3 bases to trimming and J lost 6 bases, with 8 bases between them. The germline V gene encodes CDR1 SEHNR and CDR2 FQNEAQ (reference sequence). The CDR3 has 12 amino acids. CDR3 DNA: TGTGCCAGCAGCTTTACAGGAAATGGCTACACCTTC. Translation gives CASSFTGNGYTF.

The chain links TRBV30 to TRBJ2-2; unclear D gene. The CDR3 extends over 13 amino acids. V lost 1 base to trimming and J lost 6 bases, with 9 bases between them. From germline, CDR1 is GTSNPN and CDR2 SVGIG (reference sequence). The CDR3 nucleotides read TGTGCCTGGAGTGGCTCCCCGGCCGGGGAGCTGTTTTTT. Protein sequence: CAWSGSPAGELFF.

The chain is built from TRBV19 and TRBJ2-6, with 10 bases lining up with TRBD1. Germline V lookup: CDR1 LNHDA, CDR2 SQIVND (reference sequence). Unmatched junction bases numbered 7, after V lost 5 bases and J lost 0 bases. This CDR3 is 18 amino acids long. In DNA form, the CDR3 reads TGTGCCAGTAGTCCCGGGACAGGGGCTTTCTCTGGGGCCAACGTCCTGACTTTC. This encodes CASSPGTGAFSGANVLTF.

The chain carries TRBV27 and TRBJ1-2; D gene ambiguous. The CDR3 covers 14 residues. Germline-derived CDR1 and CDR2 are MNHEY and SMNVEV (reference sequence). Between the trimmed V and J ends, which lost 8 bases and 0 bases, there was a span of 13 bases. For the CDR3, the DNA is TGTGCCAGCGGACCAAGAACGACTAACTATGGCTACACCTTC. It specifies CASGPRTTNYGYTF.

The chain couples TRBV11-3 to TRBJ2-3; D not certain. The germline gives CDR1 SGHNT, CDR2 YENEEA. CDR3 size: 12 residues. With 3 bases removed from V and 4 bases from J, the gap between germline ends came to 5 bases. The DNA of the CDR3 is TGTGCCAGCAGCTTTACACCAGATACGCAGTATTTT. It yields the protein CASSFTPDTQYF. Full variable domain (rest looked up from reference TRBV11-3 and TRBJ2-3): EAGVVQSPRYKIIEKKQPVAFWCNPISGHNTLYWYLQNLGQGPELLIRYENEEAVDDSQLPKDRFSAERLKGVDSTLKIQPAELGDSAVYLCASSFTPDTQYFGPGTRLTVL.

Notes on this clone: The same CDR3 is also encoded by other DNA sequences in this sample. The V gene is TRBV9, the J gene TRBJ1-2; D is perhaps TRBD1 (6 bases). With 0 bases removed from V and 4 bases from J, the gap between germline ends came to 10 bases. The CDR3 is 14 amino acids. Germline assignment: CDR1 SGDLS and CDR2 YYNGEE. DNA of the CDR3: TGTGCCAGCAGCGTAGATCGGGGGGCCTATGGCTACACCTTC. This sequence encodes CASSVDRGAYGYTF.

The rearrangement uses TRBV29-1 and TRBJ1-4; D gene unclear. V was pared by 7 bases and J by 4 bases, with 10 bases between. CDR3 length: 12 amino acids. Germline-derived CDR1 and CDR2 are SQVTM and ANQGSEA. This CDR3 reads CSGFGNNEKLFF. The CDR3 DNA reads as TGCAGCGGGTTTGGGAATAATGAAAAACTGTTTTTT.

The chain joins TRBV7-9 to TRBJ2-1; a weak D match, TRBD1 (6 bases). Germline CDR1 SEHNR, CDR2 FQNEAQ (reference sequence). V was pared by 2 bases and J by 0 bases, with 17 bases between. The CDR3 runs to 18 residues. CDR3 residues: CASSLYQGHVSSYNEQFF. CDR3 nucleotide sequence: TGTGCCAGCAGCTTATACCAGGGGCACGTGTCCTCCTACAATGAGCAGTTCTTC.

The rearrangement uses TRBV4-3 and TRBJ1-2; D unresolved. CDR1 is LGHNA, CDR2 YSLEER, per germline. CDR3 length: 15 residues. V lost 0 bases to trimming and J lost 2 bases, with 10 bases between them. As DNA, the CDR3 is TGCGCCAGCAGCCAAGAGCGGGTGGGGAACTATGGCTACACCTTC. Translating it yields CASSQERVGNYGYTF.

This chain joins TRBV28 and TRBJ2-7; tentative D call: TRBD1 (6 bases). The CDR3 length is 14 residues. The germline V gene has CDR1 MDHEN and CDR2 SYDVKM. Trimming cost V 3 bases and J 3 bases, with 12 bases left between them. The CDR3 loop reads CASSLYRAHYEQYF. The CDR3, as DNA: TGTGCCAGCAGTTTGTACAGGGCTCACTACGAGCAGTACTTC.

The chain combines TRBV18 with TRBJ2-7; 8 bases fit TRBD2. This CDR3 spans 14 amino acids. Germline values: CDR1 KGHSH, CDR2 LQKENI. The J segment lost 2 bases and the V segment lost 3 bases, leaving 3 bases of the junction unmatched. CDR3 loop: CASSPSGAAYEQYF. DNA for the CDR3: TGTGCCAGCTCACCTAGCGGGGCCGCCTACGAGCAGTACTTC.

The chain recombines TRBV18 with TRBJ1-1; tentative D call: TRBD1 (5 bases). The CDR3 runs to 15 residues. Between the trimmed V and J ends, which lost 0 bases and 4 bases, there was a span of 12 bases. Germline V gene lookup returns CDR1 KGHSH and CDR2 LQKENI. Written as DNA, the CDR3 is TGTGCCAGCTCACCACCAGGGGTTCGGAGCACTGAAGCTTTCTTT. It translates to CASSPPGVRSTEAFF.

V is TRBV6-6 and J is TRBJ2-5; 8 bases line up with TRBD2. Looked up from germline, CDR1 is MNHNY and CDR2 is SVGAGI (reference sequence). V gave up 6 bases and J gave up 4 bases; unmatched junction bases: 13. The CDR3 covers 16 residues. The CDR3 DNA follows: TGTGCCAGCAGCCCCTTGGGCGGGAGGCCGTCAGAGACCCAGTACTTC. Protein product: CASSPLGGRPSETQYF.

This rearrangement joins TRBV9 to TRBJ2-1, with TRBD2 matching 9 bases. The ends lost 4 bases at V and 6 bases at J; junction bases unmatched: 32. Looked up from germline, CDR1 is SGDLS and CDR2 is YYNGEE. This CDR3 is built from 23 residues. CDR3 sequence (DNA): TGTGCCAGCAGCACGCGAGACCAAACCCTGCGGACTAGCGCACATCCAACGGGCAATGAGCAGTTCTTC. It yields the protein CASSTRDQTLRTSAHPTGNEQFF.

V usage is TRBV6-1 and J usage is TRBJ2-7, with D perhaps matching TRBD2 (6 bases). Trimming shortened V by 6 bases and J by 8 bases, and 23 bases separated the two germline ends. Per germline, CDR1 MNHNS and CDR2 SASEGT. This CDR3 region has 15 residues. CDR3 amino acids: CASRGGAGSGRKQYF. CDR3 DNA sequence: TGTGCCAGCAGAGGAGGGGCCGGATCGGGACGAAAGCAGTACTTC.

The gene calls are TRBV9 and TRBJ2-1; D perhaps matches TRBD1 (6 bases). The CDR3 sequence is 13 residues long. Trimming pared 0 bases from V and 10 bases from J, leaving 11 bases between. The V gene's germline CDR1 is SGDLS and CDR2 YYNGEE. This chain's CDR3 is CASSVEGQGEQFF. The CDR3 nucleotides are TGTGCCAGCAGCGTAGAGGGCCAGGGGGAGCAGTTCTTC. The variable domain in full, completed from reference TRBV9 and TRBJ2-1, reads DSGVTQTPKHLITATGQRVTLRCSPRSGDLSVYWYQQSLDQGLQFLIQYYNGEERAKGNILERFSAQQFPDLHSELNLSSLELGDSALYFCASSVEGQGEQFFGPGTRLTVL.

This clone was recorded once. The DNA for the CDR3 is TGTGCCAGCAGCCACGGGTCAGCGGGAGGGTCCCATGAGCAGTTCTTC. Its translation: CASSHGSAGGSHEQFF. The rearrangement links TRBV14 to TRBJ2-1; 10 nucleotides align to TRBD2. Looked up from germline, CDR1 is SGHDN and CDR2 is FVKESK. The CDR3 contains 16 residues. V lost 3 bases and J lost 8; bases outside the gene matches: 10.

The rearrangement joins TRBV19 to TRBJ1-2; a weak D match, TRBD1 (6 bases). Between the trimmed V and J ends, which lost 5 bases and 2 bases, there was a span of 18 bases. The CDR3 length is 16 residues. Germline values: CDR1 LNHDA, CDR2 SQIVND (reference sequence). The CDR3 is CASSLASRGENYGYTF. In DNA, the CDR3 is TGTGCCAGTAGTCTAGCATCCAGGGGAGAGAACTATGGCTACACCTTC.

The chain is built from TRBV7-2 and TRBJ2-7, with 7 bases fitting TRBD1. CDR1 and CDR2 (germline): SGHTA, FQGNSA. With 5 bases clipped from V and 7 bases from J, the junction kept 11 bases outside the gene matches. This CDR3 is 14 amino acids long. DNA of the CDR3: TGTGCCAGCAGCAAATGGACAGGACGTGGAGAGCAGTACTTC. As protein: CASSKWTGRGEQYF.

This clone was picked up a small number of times. The rearrangement joins TRBV6-1 to TRBJ1-5; 10 nucleotides line up with TRBD1. The length of the CDR3 is 16 residues. Germline CDR1 MNHNS, CDR2 SASEGT. V trimming: 2 bases; J trimming: 4 bases; junction bases outside the gene matches: 5. CDR3 residues: CASSEPGQGRNQPQHF. The DNA for the CDR3 is TGTGCCAGCAGTGAACCGGGACAGGGGAGGAATCAGCCCCAGCATTTT.

In the case of this clone: This sample includes further DNA sequences coding for the same CDR3. The chain recombines TRBV18 with TRBJ2-3, with 9 bases lining up with TRBD1. The CDR3 loop spans 14 amino acids. Losses at the gene ends were 2 bases for V and 5 bases for J; bases not matched to a gene: 2. Germline V CDR1 and CDR2: KGHSH, LQKENI. This chain's CDR3 is CASSPGGQGDTQYF. The DNA of the CDR3 is TGTGCCAGCTCACCAGGGGGACAGGGAGATACGCAGTATTTT.

The CDR3 loop reads CASRRLGDEKLFF. The CDR3 DNA is TGTGCCAGCAGACGCTTAGGAGATGAAAAACTGTTTTTT. The V gene is TRBV11-1, the J gene TRBJ1-4; D not certain. V lost 6 bases to trimming and J lost 6 bases, with 11 bases between them. The CDR3 has 13 residues. Germline V gene sequence: CDR1 SGHAT, CDR2 FQDESV (reference sequence).

The chain couples TRBV7-9 to TRBJ2-7; D possibly corresponds to TRBD2 (6 bases). CDR1 and CDR2 (germline): SEHNR, FQNEAQ (reference sequence). The CDR3 has 18 residues. Trimming cost V 5 bases and J 2 bases, with 25 bases left between them. CDR3 nucleotides: TGTGCCAGCAGCCTAGGAGGGGTTGGGGGTTCCCTCCCCTACGAGCAGTACTTC. Its protein is CASSLGGVGGSLPYEQYF.

The chain combines TRBV18 with TRBJ1-2; D unclear. The CDR3 length is 14 residues. The germline gives CDR1 KGHSH, CDR2 LQKENI. Trimming shortened V by 0 bases and J by 1 base, and 6 bases separated the two germline ends. CDR3 DNA sequence: TGTGCCAGCTCACCACCGCACAGTAACTATGGCTACACCTTC. This codes for CASSPPHSNYGYTF.

The V call is TRBV14, the J call TRBJ2-5, with TRBD2 identical over 10 bases. Per germline, CDR1 SGHDN and CDR2 FVKESK. The junction had 10 bases not matched to a gene; V was cut back by 2 bases and J by 4 bases. This CDR3 is built from 17 residues. CDR3 sequence: CASSQPLAGDSRETQYF. CDR3 coding DNA: TGTGCCAGCAGCCAACCCCTAGCGGGAGATTCTCGAGAGACCCAGTACTTC.